Each of the 30 T cell receptor beta chains below was sequenced from the same sample in a study of shared clonotypes between healthy human individuals (dated by TCRdb to 2019 to 2021). Library creation used the immunoSEQ multiplex PCR assay. This immuneACCESS table, as held by TCRdb, lists in-frame sequences with V and J called but not all clones. Of the missing ones, under half trace to an unresolved V gene in checked studies; the others have no known cause. Within this sample are under 1,900,000 clones, with approximately 98.5% of them counted one time only. The biggest ten clones account for approximately 0.4% of the sample. Sequencing input: naive CD4+ T cells sorted from blood. The cell subset or site label, as the study defines it: CD45RA+ positively selected. The receptor source for this set is a man aged 25 to 45 in good health.

In DNA form, the CDR3 reads TGTGCCAGCAGCCTAGGGACGGACGCTTACGAGCAGTACTTC. It encodes CASSLGTDAYEQYF. This rearrangement joins TRBV6-5 to TRBJ2-7; the D gene could be TRBD1 or TRBD2 (5 bases each). Trimming removed 6 bases at V and 4 bases at J, with 16 bases between. Germline assignment: CDR1 MNHEY and CDR2 SVGAGI. The CDR3 spans 14 residues.

Concerning this clone: Other DNA sequences in this sample translate to the same CDR3. The gene calls are TRBV7-3 and TRBJ2-2; TRBD1 agrees at 9 bases. Germline CDR1 and CDR2: SGHTA and FQGTGA. The CDR3 totals 15 residues. Trimming removed 4 bases from V and 3 bases from J; junction bases left unmatched: 3. The CDR3 spells CASSSGTGYTGELFF. The DNA for the CDR3 is TGTGCCAGCAGCTCCGGGACAGGGTACACCGGGGAGCTGTTTTTT.

The chain combines TRBV7-9 with TRBJ2-4, with D perhaps TRBD1 (6 bases). The V and J ends lost 1 base and 8 bases respectively, with 9 bases between them. There are 13 residues in the CDR3. Germline CDR1 SEHNR, CDR2 FQNEAQ (reference sequence). The CDR3 DNA sequence: TGTGCCAGCAGCTTAGACAGGGTTGACATTCAGTACTTC. Its translation is CASSLDRVDIQYF.

CDR3 in amino acids: CASSPLGVPYTGELFF. Here the CDR3 DNA reads TGTGCCAGCTCACCATTGGGGGTCCCGTACACCGGGGAGCTGTTTTTT. The chain couples TRBV18 to TRBJ2-2; perhaps D is TRBD1 or TRBD2 (5 bases each). The CDR3 has 16 amino acids. Germline CDR1 reads KGHSH; CDR2 reads LQKENI. Between the trimmed V and J ends, which lost 2 bases and 3 bases, there was a span of 13 bases. The variable domain in full, completed from reference TRBV18 and TRBJ2-2, reads NAGVMQNPRHLVRRRGQEARLRCSPMKGHSHVYWYRQLPEEGLKFMVYLQKENIIDESGMPKERFSAEFPKEGPSILRIQQVVRGDSAAYFCASSPLGVPYTGELFFGEGSRLTVL.

The chain employs TRBV7-8 and TRBJ2-2, with 7 positions matching TRBD1. Germline-derived CDR1 and CDR2 are SGHVS and FQNEAQ. The V and J ends lost 2 bases and 5 bases, in that order; junction bases with no gene match: 14. The length of the CDR3 is 18 residues. The CDR3 sequence: CASSLRIRQGKMTGELFF. The CDR3 nucleotides read TGTGCCAGCAGCTTAAGGATAAGACAGGGAAAGATGACCGGGGAGCTGTTTTTT.

V is TRBV5-1 and J is TRBJ2-7, with 7 bases aligning to TRBD1. The CDR3 totals 16 residues. Trimming removed 2 bases from V and 5 bases from J; junction bases left unmatched: 13. Looked up from germline, CDR1 is SGHRS and CDR2 is YFSETQ. Here the CDR3 DNA reads TGCGCCAGCAGCTTTGCGCGGACAGGTCTAGGCCACGAGCAGTACTTC. This sequence encodes CASSFARTGLGHEQYF.

CDR3 residues: CASSLTSSGNYGYTF. For the CDR3, the DNA is TGTGCCAGCAGCTTGACTTCGTCAGGGAACTATGGCTACACCTTC. The rearrangement links TRBV5-6 to TRBJ1-2; tentative D call: TRBD1 (5 bases). V lost 1 base and J lost 2, with 12 bases in between. Looked up from germline, CDR1 is SGHDT and CDR2 is YYEEEE. The length of the CDR3 is 15 residues.

As to this clone: Other DNA variants within this sample encode the same CDR3. The CDR3 nucleotides are TGTGCCAGCAGCAGTAGCGGTTCCTACAATGAGCAGTTCTTC. Amino acid sequence: CASSSSGSYNEQFF. The chain recombines TRBV11-3 with TRBJ2-1, with D possibly TRBD2 on 6 matching bases. The CDR3 contains 14 residues. Germline V gives CDR1 SGHNT, CDR2 YENEEA. The V and J ends lost 5 bases and 1 base respectively, with 9 bases between them.

The rearrangement uses TRBV18 and TRBJ2-2; 7 positions match TRBD2. The CDR3 contains 14 residues. The V segment lost 4 bases and the J segment 7 bases; nucleotides outside the gene matches: 6. CDR1 KGHSH and CDR2 LQKENI come from the germline V gene. This CDR3 reads CASSRERDGGELFF. In DNA form, the CDR3 reads TGTGCCAGCTCACGCGAGCGGGATGGCGGGGAGCTGTTTTTT.

V is TRBV7-9 and J is TRBJ2-7, with TRBD2 matching 16 bases. The V segment lost 5 bases and the J segment 2 bases; nucleotides outside the gene matches: 6. Germline V lookup: CDR1 SEHNR, CDR2 FQNEAQ (reference sequence). The length of the CDR3 is 17 residues. CDR3 DNA: TGTGCCAGCAGCCCGGGACTAGCGGGAGGGGGTCCCTACGAGCAGTACTTC. The encoded protein is CASSPGLAGGGPYEQYF. Combining the CDR3 with reference TRBV7-9 and TRBJ2-7 gives the whole variable domain DTGVSQNPRHKITKRGQNVTFRCDPISEHNRLYWYRQTLGQGPEFLTYFQNEAQLEKSRLLSDRFSAERPKGSFSTLEIQRTEQGDSAMYLCASSPGLAGGGPYEQYFGPGTRLTVT.

V and J are TRBV9 and TRBJ2-3; 7 bases line up with TRBD2. The CDR3 has 15 residues. The germline CDR1 and CDR2 sequences are SGDLS and YYNGEE. With V trimmed by 0 bases and J by 5 bases, 6 bases remained unmatched. The CDR3 bases are TGTGCCAGCAGCGTAGATCGCGGGAGAATAGATACGCAGTATTTT. It codes for CASSVDRGRIDTQYF.

This clone has only one observation. V gene TRBV7-2 combines with J gene TRBJ2-1, with D hard to call. Germline assignment: CDR1 SGHTA and CDR2 FQGNSA. The CDR3 spans 13 residues. V lost 3 bases and J lost 6, with 9 bases in between. This CDR3 is CASSFGQTNEQFF. DNA of the CDR3: TGTGCCAGCAGCTTCGGCCAGACCAATGAGCAGTTCTTC.

The CDR3 region is CASIRGGPGYNEQFF. In DNA form, the CDR3 reads TGTGCCAGCATCCGAGGCGGGCCCGGCTACAATGAGCAGTTCTTC. The J gene is TRBJ2-1, the V gene TRBV7-2; D might be TRBD2 (5 bases). V was pared by 7 bases and J by 3 bases, with 16 bases between. This CDR3 spans 15 amino acids. Germline CDR1 reads SGHTA; CDR2 reads FQGNSA.

The rearrangement joins TRBV11-2 to TRBJ1-3, with D possibly matching TRBD1 (5 bases). Trimming left V 1 base short and J 0 bases short, with 16 bases between. This CDR3 is 18 amino acids long. Germline loops: CDR1 SGHAT, CDR2 FQNNGV. The CDR3 sequence is CASSLGPRGRTSGNTIYF. In nucleotides, the CDR3 is TGTGCCAGCAGCTTAGGCCCGCGGGGCAGGACCTCTGGAAACACCATATATTTT. The full variable domain, its missing parts supplied by reference TRBV11-2 and TRBJ1-3, is EAGVAQSPRYKIIEKRQSVAFWCNPISGHATLYWYQQILGQGPKLLIQFQNNGVVDDSQLPKDRFSAERLKGVDSTLKIQPAKLEDSAVYLCASSLGPRGRTSGNTIYFGEGSWLTVV.

The chain couples TRBV18 to TRBJ2-7, with 8 bases identical to TRBD2. V dropped 3 bases and J dropped 0; count of bases not matched to a gene: 7. Germline assignment: CDR1 KGHSH and CDR2 LQKENI. The CDR3 is made up of 16 amino acids. For the CDR3, the DNA is TGTGCCAGCTCACCCAGCGGGGGCCCCAGCTCCTACGAGCAGTACTTC. Translation gives CASSPSGGPSSYEQYF.

V gene TRBV25-1 combines with J gene TRBJ2-7; D ambiguous. V lost 3 bases and J lost 4, with 13 bases in between. The CDR3 is 14 amino acids. The germline V gene has CDR1 MGHDK and CDR2 SYGVNS. CDR3 bases: TGTGCCAGCAGTGAGTTTGGGGTTCTTTACGAGCAGTACTTC. Protein product: CASSEFGVLYEQYF.

This clone was seen a single time. V and J are TRBV30 and TRBJ1-2; a possible D gene is TRBD1 (5 bases). This CDR3 contains 13 residues. Germline V CDR1 and CDR2: GTSNPN, SVGIG (reference sequence). The V end was cut by 3 bases, the J end by 4 bases, with 12 bases between. CDR3 DNA: TGTGCCTGGAGAAGTTTCGACAGCTATGGCTACACCTTC. Its translation is CAWRSFDSYGYTF.

The J gene is TRBJ1-1, the V gene TRBV2; D unresolved. This CDR3 region has 12 residues. Per germline, CDR1 SNHLY and CDR2 FYNNEI. Trimming removed 5 bases from V and 4 bases from J, with 8 bases in between. CDR3 bases: TGTGCCAGCAGTTGGCGGTCCACTGAAGCTTTCTTT. Translation gives CASSWRSTEAFF.

V and J are TRBV5-1 and TRBJ2-7; TRBD2 aligns across 7 bases. The CDR3 has 15 residues. Germline CDR1 SGHRS, CDR2 YFSETQ. The V gene end was trimmed by 2 bases and the J gene end by 1 base; junction bases not matched to a gene: 6. CDR3 sequence (DNA): TGCGCCAGCAGCTTCGGGGGGACTGAGTCCTACGAGCAGTACTTC. Encoded protein: CASSFGGTESYEQYF.

The chain has TRBV29-1 and TRBJ2-2; 13 bases match TRBD2. In germline, CDR1 is SQVTM, CDR2 ANQGSEA. The CDR3 runs 16 residues. V lost 5 bases to trimming and J lost 7 bases; unmatched junction nucleotides: 10. DNA for the CDR3: TGCAGCGTTACTAGGACTAGCGGGAGTTTGGTCGGGGAGCTGTTTTTT. It yields the protein CSVTRTSGSLVGELFF.

The chain is built from TRBV9 and TRBJ2-5; a weak D match, TRBD2 (6 bases). Germline V gene data show CDR1 as SGDLS and CDR2 as YYNGEE. The CDR3 spans 19 residues. Trimming took 0 bases from V and 1 from J, leaving 22 bases between them. For the CDR3, the DNA is TGTGCCAGCAGCGTAGATGGGAGGAGTGGGAATCACCCCCAAGAGACCCAGTACTTC. Its translation: CASSVDGRSGNHPQETQYF.

V usage is TRBV28 and J usage is TRBJ2-2; D may correspond to TRBD1 or TRBD2 (5 bases each). There are 18 residues in the CDR3. With 2 bases removed from V and 4 bases from J, the gap between germline ends came to 20 bases. The V gene's germline CDR1 is MDHEN and CDR2 SYDVKM. The CDR3 coding sequence is TGTGCCAGCAGTTTAGGGGGATTGCCCCGCGTTGGCACCGGGGAGCTGTTTTTT. Amino acid sequence: CASSLGGLPRVGTGELFF.

The rearrangement uses TRBV6-4 and TRBJ2-3; D may be TRBD1 (6 bases). V lost 4 bases and J lost 5, with 13 bases in between. There are 14 residues in the CDR3. Germline CDR1 reads MRHNA; CDR2 reads SNTAGT. CDR3 in DNA: TGTGCCAGCAGTGTGGACAGAGACGGAGATACGCAGTATTTT. It encodes CASSVDRDGDTQYF.

The V gene is TRBV13, the J gene TRBJ1-1; D gene uncertain. The CDR3 consists of 15 residues. The V gene lost 0 bases and the J gene lost 1 base, with 9 bases spanning the gap. Per the germline V gene, CDR1 is PRHDT and CDR2 is FYEKMQ (reference sequence). CDR3 sequence (DNA): TGTGCCAGCAGCTTAGGCCTTTCTACGAACACTGAAGCTTTCTTT. Translated: CASSLGLSTNTEAFF.

The genes are TRBV29-1 and TRBJ2-4, with unresolved D. The CDR3 is made up of 11 amino acids. Trimming took 5 bases from V and 5 from J, leaving 7 bases between them. The germline V gene encodes CDR1 SQVTM and CDR2 ANQGSEA. This chain's CDR3 is CSVRAENIQYF. The CDR3 region has the DNA TGCAGCGTTCGGGCCGAAAACATTCAGTACTTC. The variable domain in full, with the rest retrieved from reference TRBV29-1 and TRBJ2-4, is SAVISQKPSRDICQRGTSLTIQCQVDSQVTMMFWYRQQPGQSLTLIATANQGSEATYESGFVIDKFPISRPNLTFSTLTVSNMSPEDSSIYLCSVRAENIQYFGAGTRLSVL.

The chain combines TRBV5-4 with TRBJ1-2; no clear D. The CDR3 is 13 amino acids. V was shortened by 1 base and J by 3 bases, with 7 bases between the two germline ends. Germline-derived CDR1 and CDR2 are SGHNT and YYREEE (reference sequence). The CDR3 here is CASSLSPDYGYTF. In DNA form, the CDR3 reads TGTGCCAGCAGCTTGTCTCCTGACTATGGCTACACCTTC.

The chain employs TRBV2 and TRBJ2-2; D gene unclear. This CDR3 has 13 amino acids. Trimming pared 6 bases from V and 1 base from J, leaving 6 bases between. Germline V lookup: CDR1 SNHLY, CDR2 FYNNEI. For the CDR3, the DNA is TGTGCCAGCAGCAGACGGAACACCGGGGAGCTGTTTTTT. Translated, it gives CASSRRNTGELFF.

The chain uses TRBV2 and TRBJ1-5, with D tentatively TRBD1 (5 bases). The CDR3 runs to 14 residues. Per the germline V gene, CDR1 is SNHLY and CDR2 is FYNNEI. V lost 2 bases and J lost 4, with 9 bases in between. The CDR3 DNA sequence: TGTGCCAGCAGTGAACAGGGACGAAATCAGCCCCAGCATTTT. Its protein product is CASSEQGRNQPQHF.

The J gene is TRBJ1-1, the V gene TRBV21-1. TRBV21-1 is a known pseudogene. The CDR3 is 13 amino acids. The CDR3 bases are TGTGCCAGCGGGTGGAGCCCGAACACTGAAGCTTTCTTT. As protein: CASGWSPNTEAFF.

V and J are TRBV10-3 and TRBJ1-5; 7 positions agree with TRBD1. V shed 11 bases, J shed 4 bases, and the junction held 8 bases outside the gene matches. CDR1 and CDR2 from the germline V gene are ENHRY and SYGVKD. The CDR3 is made up of 13 amino acids. This CDR3 reads CAACGQENQPQHF. CDR3 DNA: TGTGCCGCGTGTGGACAGGAAAATCAGCCCCAGCATTTT.